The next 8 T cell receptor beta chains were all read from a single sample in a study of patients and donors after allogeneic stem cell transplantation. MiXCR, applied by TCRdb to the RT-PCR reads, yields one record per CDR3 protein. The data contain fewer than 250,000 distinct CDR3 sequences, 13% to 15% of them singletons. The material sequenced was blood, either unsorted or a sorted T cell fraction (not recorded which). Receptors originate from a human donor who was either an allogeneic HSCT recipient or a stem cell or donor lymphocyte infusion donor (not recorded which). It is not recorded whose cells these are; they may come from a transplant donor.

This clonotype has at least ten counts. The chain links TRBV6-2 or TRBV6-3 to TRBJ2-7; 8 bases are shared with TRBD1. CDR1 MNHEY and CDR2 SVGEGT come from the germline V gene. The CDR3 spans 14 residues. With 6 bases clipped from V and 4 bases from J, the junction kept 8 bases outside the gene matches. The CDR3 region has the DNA TGTGCCAGCAGCGAAGGGGGACAGGAGTACGAGCAGTACTTC. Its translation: CASSEGGQEYEQYF.

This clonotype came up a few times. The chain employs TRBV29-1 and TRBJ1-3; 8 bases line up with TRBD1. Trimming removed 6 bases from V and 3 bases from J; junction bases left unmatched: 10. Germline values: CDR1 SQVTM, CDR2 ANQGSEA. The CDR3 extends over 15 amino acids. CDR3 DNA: TGCAGCGTGAAGGGACAGGAGATGGGTGGAAACACCATATATTTT. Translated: CSVKGQEMGGNTIYF.

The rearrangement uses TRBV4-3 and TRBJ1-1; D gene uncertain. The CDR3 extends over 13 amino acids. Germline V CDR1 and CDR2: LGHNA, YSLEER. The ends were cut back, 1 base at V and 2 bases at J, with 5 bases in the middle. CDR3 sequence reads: CASSQVKNTEAFF. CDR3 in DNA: TGCGCCAGCAGCCAAGTGAAAAACACTGAAGCTTTCTTT.

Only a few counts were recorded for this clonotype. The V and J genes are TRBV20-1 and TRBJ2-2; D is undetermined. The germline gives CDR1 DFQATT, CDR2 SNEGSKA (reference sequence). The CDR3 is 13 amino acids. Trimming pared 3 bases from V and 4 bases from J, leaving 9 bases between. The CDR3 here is CSASIASTGELFF. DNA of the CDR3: TGCAGTGCTAGTATAGCTTCCACCGGGGAGCTGTTTTTT.

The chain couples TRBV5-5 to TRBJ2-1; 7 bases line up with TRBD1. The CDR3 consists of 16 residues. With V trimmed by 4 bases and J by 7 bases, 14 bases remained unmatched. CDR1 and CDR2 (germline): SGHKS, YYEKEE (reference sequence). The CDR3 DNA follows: TGTGCCAGCAGCCCCAGACAGGGATTTGTACTAAATGAGCAGTTCTTC. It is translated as CASSPRQGFVLNEQFF.

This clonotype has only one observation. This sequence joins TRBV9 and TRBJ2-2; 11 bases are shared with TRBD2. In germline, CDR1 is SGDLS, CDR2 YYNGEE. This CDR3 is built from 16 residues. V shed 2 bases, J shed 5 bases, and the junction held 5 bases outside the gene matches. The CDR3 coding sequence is TGTGCCAGCAGCGTCACTAGCGGGAGTCCAACCGGGGAGCTGTTTTTT. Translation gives CASSVTSGSPTGELFF.

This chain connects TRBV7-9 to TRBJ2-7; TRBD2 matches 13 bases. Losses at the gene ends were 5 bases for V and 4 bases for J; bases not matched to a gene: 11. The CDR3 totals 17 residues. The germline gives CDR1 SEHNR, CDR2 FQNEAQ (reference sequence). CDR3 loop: CASSLGLAGANGYEQYF. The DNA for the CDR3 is TGTGCCAGCAGCCTCGGACTAGCGGGAGCTAATGGATACGAGCAGTACTTC.

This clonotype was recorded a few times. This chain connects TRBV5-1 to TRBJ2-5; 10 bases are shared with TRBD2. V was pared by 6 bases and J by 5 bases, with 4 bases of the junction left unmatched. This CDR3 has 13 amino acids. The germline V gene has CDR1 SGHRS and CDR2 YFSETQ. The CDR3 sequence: CASKAGGAETQYF. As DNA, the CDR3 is TGCGCCAGCAAAGCGGGAGGGGCGGAGACCCAGTACTTC.